The 29 T cell receptor beta chains listed next were all sequenced from one sample in a study of a mutant IDH1 vaccine in newly diagnosed glioma. Data came from immunoSEQ multiplex PCR; TCRdb stores just in-frame clones and leaves some out. The sample shows about 66,000 clones, about 86% of them seen only once. Described time point: baseline, week 1 (first vaccination visit). Treatment described: pre-vaccination baseline after standard-of-care therapy. Sequencing was performed on PBMCs, taken from a glioma patient treated with radiotherapy, temozolomide or both. The source is a man aged 30-40 years with glioma.

This rearrangement joins TRBV15 to TRBJ2-1; D not resolved. Trimming cost V 0 bases and J 5 bases, with 11 bases left between them. The CDR3 runs 15 residues. Germline V CDR1 and CDR2: LNHNV, YYDKDF (reference sequence). The CDR3 nucleotides read TGTGCCACCAGCAGAGACCCATTGTCGAACAATGAGCAGTTCTTC. It codes for CATSRDPLSNNEQFF.

The chain uses TRBV2 and TRBJ1-4; D remains ambiguous. The length of the CDR3 is 13 residues. The V end lost 0 bases, the J end lost 8 bases, and 7 bases lay between the germline ends. The germline V gene encodes CDR1 SNHLY and CDR2 FYNNEI. The CDR3 DNA reads TGTGCCAGCAGTGAAGCGCAGAGGGAAAAACTGTTTTTT. Its translation is CASSEAQREKLFF.

The chain recombines TRBV19 with TRBJ2-7; maybe TRBD2 (7 bases). This CDR3 is 15 amino acids long. In germline, CDR1 is LNHDA, CDR2 SQIVND (reference sequence). The ends were cut back, 5 bases at V and 0 bases at J, with 14 bases in the middle. CDR3 amino acids: CASSLIGGPSYEQYF. The CDR3 DNA is TGTGCCAGTAGTCTTATCGGGGGGCCCTCCTACGAGCAGTACTTC.

The V call is TRBV2, the J call TRBJ1-4; tentatively, D is TRBD1 (5 bases). Trimming shortened V by 1 base and J by 12 bases, and 18 bases separated the two germline ends. The CDR3 runs 15 residues. The V gene's germline CDR1 is SNHLY and CDR2 FYNNEI. CDR3 region: CASSEDLMGVEELFF. CDR3 bases: TGTGCCAGCAGTGAAGACTTAATGGGGGTGGAAGAACTGTTTTTT.

The gene calls are TRBV6-5 and TRBJ2-5, with TRBD1 identical over 11 bases. With 0 bases clipped from V and 4 bases from J, the junction kept 4 bases outside the gene matches. Germline V gene sequence: CDR1 MNHEY, CDR2 SVGAGI. The CDR3 consists of 16 residues. CDR3 coding DNA: TGTGCCAGCAGTTACTCTTCCGGGACAGGGGGAGAGACCCAGTACTTC. Its protein is CASSYSSGTGGETQYF.

The V call is TRBV6-6, the J call TRBJ2-7, with D possibly TRBD2 on 5 matching bases. This CDR3 contains 14 residues. V gave up 0 bases and J gave up 0 bases, with 6 bases separating them. Per the germline V gene, CDR1 is MNHNY and CDR2 is SVGAGI (reference sequence). CDR3 in DNA: TGTGCCAGCAGTTACTCGAGCGGCTCCTACGAGCAGTACTTC. This sequence encodes CASSYSSGSYEQYF.

The chain is built from TRBV16 and TRBJ1-5, with 9 bases fitting TRBD1. V gave up 2 bases and J gave up 4 bases; unmatched junction bases: 3. Germline lookup yields CDR1 KGHSY and CDR2 FQNENV. The CDR3 sequence is 15 residues long. Here the CDR3 reads CASSQTGGLNQPQHF. The CDR3 nucleotides are TGTGCCAGCAGCCAAACAGGGGGCTTGAATCAGCCCCAGCATTTT.

The chain employs TRBV4-1 and TRBJ1-2; D unclear. The germline gives CDR1 MGHRA, CDR2 YSYEKL. V lost 1 base to trimming and J lost 1 base, with 7 bases between them. The CDR3 has 14 amino acids. The CDR3 loop is CASSQVGVNYGYTF. The CDR3 nucleotides read TGCGCCAGCAGCCAAGTTGGAGTTAACTATGGCTACACCTTC.

V is TRBV10-3 and J is TRBJ2-7; 8 bases are shared with TRBD1. The CDR3 has 15 residues. With V trimmed by 6 bases and J by 1 base, 8 bases remained unmatched. Germline CDR1 and CDR2: ENHRY and SYGVKD. The chain's CDR3 is CAIRAGQGGSYEQYF. CDR3 DNA: TGTGCCATCAGGGCCGGACAGGGTGGTTCCTACGAGCAGTACTTC.

The rearrangement joins TRBV15 to TRBJ2-5, with D perhaps TRBD2 (7 bases). The ends were cut back, 2 bases at V and 3 bases at J, with 19 bases in the middle. This CDR3 has 17 amino acids. The germline V gene has CDR1 LNHNV and CDR2 YYDKDF (reference sequence). This CDR3 reads CATSRNPPGGLKETQYF. The CDR3 DNA reads as TGTGCCACCAGCAGAAACCCTCCCGGGGGGCTAAAAGAGACCCAGTACTTC.

This clone has only one observation. The chain uses TRBV5-1 and TRBJ1-2; no reliable D call. Germline V gene lookup returns CDR1 SGHRS and CDR2 YFSETQ. This CDR3 has 11 amino acids. Trimming left V 0 bases short and J 6 bases short, with 3 bases between. CDR3 residues: CASSLGHGYTF. CDR3 coding DNA: TGCGCCAGCAGCTTGGGGCATGGCTACACCTTC.

This chain links TRBV19 with TRBJ1-2; TRBD1 might be the D (6 bases). Germline V gene sequence: CDR1 LNHDA, CDR2 SQIVND (reference sequence). Trimming shortened V by 5 bases and J by 5 bases, and 21 bases separated the two germline ends. The CDR3 totals 16 residues. In DNA form, the CDR3 reads TGTGCCAGTAGTTCGGTCTTAGGACAGACTCTATATGGCTACACCTTC. Translating it yields CASSSVLGQTLYGYTF.

This clone was picked up a small number of times. The rearrangement joins TRBV5-5 to TRBJ2-4; weak D call: TRBD2 (7 bases). CDR1 is SGHKS and CDR2 is YYEKEE in the germline V gene (reference sequence). This CDR3 has 14 residues. Trimming removed 0 bases from V and 8 bases from J, with 12 bases in between. As DNA, the CDR3 is TGTGCCAGCAGCTTGGTGGGGGGGCCGGACATTCAGTACTTC. Translated, it gives CASSLVGGPDIQYF. Complete variable domain (other parts from reference TRBV5-5 and TRBJ2-4): DAGVTQSPTHLIKTRGQQVTLRCSPISGHKSVSWYQQVLGQGPQFIFQYYEKEERGRGNFPDRFSARQFPNYSSELNVNALLLGDSALYLCASSLVGGPDIQYFGAGTRLSVL.

The V and J genes are TRBV14 and TRBJ2-5, with D possibly being TRBD2 (6 bases). The CDR3 has 15 residues. Trimming shortened V by 4 bases and J by 5 bases, and 17 bases separated the two germline ends. The germline V gene encodes CDR1 SGHDN and CDR2 FVKESK. The CDR3 DNA is TGTGCCAGCAGCCGAGGGACTTTACTAATGGAGACCCAGTACTTC. Its protein is CASSRGTLLMETQYF.

V and J are TRBV5-1 and TRBJ2-5; tentatively, D is TRBD1 or TRBD2 (5 bases each). The J call is uncertain, as TRBJ2-7 better fits the DNA end. Germline V gene data show CDR1 as SGHRS and CDR2 as YFSETQ. The length of the CDR3 is 13 residues. The CDR3 is CASSLRRDDEQYF. In nucleotides, the CDR3 is TGCGCCAGCAGCTTGCGACGGGACGACGAGCAGTACTTC.

The chain carries TRBV30 and TRBJ1-1, with D maybe TRBD1 (6 bases). Germline CDR1 and CDR2: GTSNPN and SVGIG (reference sequence). The germline V and J ends were trimmed by 2 bases and 2 bases, with 9 bases remaining between them. The CDR3 spans 13 residues. The CDR3 DNA follows: TGTGCCTGGAGTCGGGACATCAACACTGAAGCTTTCTTT. Translated: CAWSRDINTEAFF.

The V call is TRBV10-3, the J call TRBJ1-3; the D is unclear. The CDR3 is 14 residues long. Germline-derived CDR1 and CDR2 are ENHRY and SYGVKD. The V end lost 8 bases, the J end lost 0 bases, and 11 bases lay between the germline ends. This CDR3 is CAISLESSGNTIYF. CDR3 nucleotide sequence: TGTGCCATCTCATTGGAGAGCTCTGGAAACACCATATATTTT.

The V call is TRBV4-2, the J call TRBJ2-5, with a tentative D call TRBD2 (7 bases). This CDR3 comprises 17 residues. V lost 0 bases and J lost 4, with 18 bases in between. The germline CDR1 and CDR2 sequences are LGHNA and YNFKEQ. DNA of the CDR3: TGTGCCAGCAGCCAAGATGGCGGGGGCAGGGGAGGAGAGACCCAGTACTTC. It is translated as CASSQDGGGRGGETQYF.

This sequence joins TRBV6-1 and TRBJ2-7; D uncertain. CDR1 and CDR2 (germline): MNHNS, SASEGT. V lost 2 bases and J 3 bases, leaving 5 bases between the germline ends. The CDR3 extends over 12 amino acids. CDR3 region: CASSEWVYEQYF. CDR3 nucleotide sequence: TGTGCCAGCAGTGAATGGGTCTACGAGCAGTACTTC.

This clone was counted between two and nine times. V and J are TRBV2 and TRBJ1-4; 7 positions agree with TRBD1. The CDR3 length is 14 residues. Germline V gene data show CDR1 as SNHLY and CDR2 as FYNNEI. J was trimmed by 4 bases and V by 7 bases; bases with no gene match: 6. Written as DNA, the CDR3 is TGTGCCAGCACCTCGGGACAGATTAATGAAAAACTGTTTTTT. Residues: CASTSGQINEKLFF.

The table lists this clone with a count of one. The chain joins TRBV7-2 to TRBJ2-7, with D perhaps matching TRBD2 (6 bases). V lost 5 bases and J 0 bases, leaving 11 bases between the germline ends. CDR1 and CDR2 (germline): SGHTA, FQGNSA. The CDR3 is 14 amino acids. CDR3 bases: TGTGCCAGCAGCCGCGGGACGTACTCCTACGAGCAGTACTTC. Translated: CASSRGTYSYEQYF.

This chain connects TRBV30 to TRBJ2-5; D uncertain. Looked up from germline, CDR1 is GTSNPN and CDR2 is SVGIG (reference sequence). There are 10 residues in the CDR3. V gave up 3 bases and J gave up 5 bases, with 4 bases separating them. The CDR3 DNA reads as TGTGCCTGGAGGGGGGAGACCCAGTACTTC. This sequence encodes CAWRGETQYF.

This clone was detected only once. The CDR3 DNA reads as TGTGCCAGCAGTGGCTGGGTACTGGTTGGCGAGCAGTACTTC. This codes for CASSGWVLVGEQYF. This rearrangement joins TRBV2 to TRBJ2-7, with D uncertain. The V and J ends lost 4 bases and 6 bases respectively, with 16 bases between them. From germline, CDR1 is SNHLY and CDR2 FYNNEI. The CDR3 contains 14 residues. Supplemented by reference TRBV2 and TRBJ2-7, the full variable domain reads EPEVTQTPSHQVTQMGQEVILRCVPISNHLYFYWYRQILGQKVEFLVSFYNNEISEKSEIFDDQFSVERPDGSNFTLKIRSTKLEDSAMYFCASSGWVLVGEQYFGPGTRLTVT.

The chain uses TRBV28 and TRBJ2-1; D may be TRBD1 (5 bases). V was shortened by 6 bases and J by 7 bases, with 16 bases between the two germline ends. Germline lookup yields CDR1 MDHEN and CDR2 SYDVKM. This CDR3 contains 14 residues. CDR3 amino acids: CASSQPLQVNEQFF. CDR3 DNA sequence: TGTGCCAGCAGCCAACCCTTACAGGTAAATGAGCAGTTCTTC. The full variable domain, rest sourced from reference TRBV28 and TRBJ2-1, is DVKVTQSSRYLVKRTGEKVFLECVQDMDHENMFWYRQDPGLGLRLIYFSYDVKMKEKGDIPEGYSVSREKKERFSLILESASTNQTSMYLCASSQPLQVNEQFFGPGTRLTVL.

The chain employs TRBV7-9 and TRBJ2-2; D gene unclear. The CDR3 has 14 residues. V shed 5 bases and J shed 1 base, with 8 bases lying between them. The germline V gene encodes CDR1 SEHNR and CDR2 FQNEAQ (reference sequence). The CDR3 nucleotides are TGTGCCAGCAGCCTCACACGGAACACCGGGGAGCTGTTTTTT. This translates into CASSLTRNTGELFF.

The chain couples TRBV10-3 to TRBJ2-3, with a weak D call TRBD1 (6 bases). Trimming cost V 3 bases and J 3 bases, with 10 bases left between them. Germline assignment: CDR1 ENHRY and CDR2 SYGVKD. The CDR3 runs to 14 residues. CDR3 DNA sequence: TGTGCCATCAGTGAACGCAGGGGTACAGATACGCAGTATTTT. Its translation is CAISERRGTDTQYF.

The rearrangement links TRBV4-2 to TRBJ1-4; no firm D call. From germline, CDR1 is LGHNA and CDR2 YNFKEQ. This CDR3 has 12 residues. The V end was cut by 1 base, the J end by 8 bases, with 5 bases between. The CDR3 here is CASSQVQEKLFF. CDR3 coding DNA: TGTGCCAGCAGCCAAGTACAAGAAAAACTGTTTTTT.

J is TRBJ1-4 and V is TRBV6-5, with TRBD1 identical over 9 bases. V lost 6 bases and J lost 6; bases outside the gene matches: 2. This CDR3 region has 13 residues. Germline V CDR1 and CDR2: MNHEY, SVGAGI. CDR3 sequence reads: CASRTGGDEKLFF. The CDR3 bases are TGTGCCAGCAGGACAGGGGGAGATGAAAAACTGTTTTTT.

The table lists this clone with a few counts. The rearrangement joins TRBV28 to TRBJ1-1; D call uncertain. Trimming stripped 6 bases from V and 1 base from J, with 12 bases between. Germline loops: CDR1 MDHEN, CDR2 SYDVKM. This CDR3 is 14 amino acids long. The CDR3 nucleotides are TGTGCCAGCAGAGATCCGATCAGGAACACTGAAGCTTTCTTT. Translating it yields CASRDPIRNTEAFF.